A single sample is the source of the 11 T cell receptor beta chains below, sequenced in a study of T cells in Graves' hyperthyroidism and ophthalmopathy. Researchers took RNA transcripts and amplified the TCR beta CDR3 regions from them. The HTBI primer set was used in a first-round RT-PCR of the TCR CDR3. TCRdb re-derived calls from the multiplex PCR reads in MiXCR, one entry per CDR3 protein. The data contain roughly 300,000 distinct CDR3 sequences, about 20% of them singletons. Sequenced sample: blood. The receptors stem from a woman between 45 and 60 years old with Graves' hyperthyroidism.

As for this clonotype: A single base separates this from a much larger clone, so it may be a read error. The missing conserved phenylalanine or tryptophan at the end of this CDR3 makes a read error likely. The CDR3 sequence: CSARDAGGGGSTEAFL. The CDR3, as DNA: TGCAGTGCTAGAGATGCAGGGGGCGGAGGATCCACTGAAGCTTTCCTT. The chain couples TRBV20-1 to TRBJ1-1; 8 bases match TRBD1. Unmatched junction bases numbered 10, after V lost 0 bases and J lost 4 bases. CDR1 is DFQATT and CDR2 is SNEGSKA in the germline V gene (reference sequence). The CDR3 spans 16 residues.

This clonotype was found many times. The rearrangement uses TRBV12-5 and TRBJ2-2; no clear D gene. CDR1 and CDR2 from the germline V gene are LGHNT and FRNRAP. CDR3 length: 14 residues. Deletions cut 1 base from V and 6 bases from J, with 9 bases between. Here the CDR3 reads CASGLAAAAGELFF. The CDR3 DNA reads as TGTGCTAGTGGTTTGGCAGCCGCGGCCGGGGAGCTGTTTTTT. Together with reference TRBV12-5 and TRBJ2-2, the CDR3 gives the full variable domain: DARVTQTPRHKVTEMGQEVTMRCQPILGHNTVFWYRQTMMQGLELLAYFRNRAPLDDSGMPKDRFSAEMPDATLATLKIQPSEPRDSAVYFCASGLAAAAGELFFGEGSRLTVL.

The rearrangement joins TRBV20-1 to TRBJ2-4, with D unclear. CDR1 is DFQATT, CDR2 SNEGSKA, per germline (reference sequence). The CDR3 is made up of 13 amino acids. V gave up 4 bases and J gave up 0 bases, with 7 bases separating them. CDR3 sequence (DNA): TGCAGTGCTAAGGCGCTAGCCAAAAACATTCAGTACTTC. Its translation: CSAKALAKNIQYF.

This clonotype was seen repeatedly, ten times or more. Here the CDR3 reads CASRSRGLDEPYF. CDR3 in DNA: TGTGCCAGCAGATCCAGGGGGCTCGACGAGCCCTACTTC. The V gene is TRBV27, the J gene TRBJ2-7, with TRBD1 matching 8 bases. The CDR3 is 13 residues long. Trimming cost V 6 bases and J 13 bases; bases outside gene matches: 14. From germline, CDR1 is MNHEY and CDR2 SMNVEV (reference sequence).

This clonotype occurred a few times. The chain is built from TRBV6-1 and TRBJ2-7; the match to TRBD1 covers 11 bases. The CDR3 is 16 amino acids. Germline CDR1 reads MNHNS; CDR2 reads SASEGT. The V gene end was trimmed by 5 bases and the J gene end by 4 bases; junction bases not matched to a gene: 10. As DNA, the CDR3 is TGTGCCAGCAGTCAAATGGGACAGGGGGGAACTTACGAGCAGTACTTC. Translated, it gives CASSQMGQGGTYEQYF.

This clonotype was found many times. V is TRBV5-6 and J is TRBJ2-1; D possibly uses TRBD1 or TRBD2 (5 bases each). V lost 1 base and J lost 9, with 17 bases in between. There are 15 residues in the CDR3. CDR1 and CDR2 from the germline V gene are SGHDT and YYEEEE. The CDR3 nucleotides read TGTGCCAGCAGCTTGTGGGGCCAAGGGACCATTGAGCAGTTCTTC. It codes for CASSLWGQGTIEQFF.

This clonotype was found a few times. V gene TRBV14 combines with J gene TRBJ1-1; D remains ambiguous. V shed 8 bases and J shed 3 bases, with 13 bases lying between them. CDR1 and CDR2 (germline): SGHDN, FVKESK. This CDR3 contains 13 residues. Here the CDR3 reads CASSKQMDTEAFF. The DNA of the CDR3 is TGTGCCAGCTCAAAACAAATGGACACTGAAGCTTTCTTT.

A few counts support this clonotype. The chain is built from TRBV12-3 or TRBV12-4 and TRBJ1-2; D unclear. This CDR3 is built from 12 residues. V was trimmed by 5 bases and J by 5 bases, leaving 9 bases between them. The CDR3 nucleotides are TGTGCCAGCAGTCCACATTCGTATGGCTACACCTTC. This gives the protein CASSPHSYGYTF.

V and J are TRBV28 and TRBJ2-2; D could derive from TRBD1 or TRBD2 (7 bases each). CDR3 length: 15 amino acids. Germline values: CDR1 MDHEN, CDR2 SYDVKM. Trimming left V 11 bases short and J 3 bases short, with 19 bases between. CDR3 DNA: TGTGCCTCCAAAGCGGGACAGCTCGACACCGGGGAGCTGTTTTTT. As protein: CASKAGQLDTGELFF. The whole variable domain, filled in from reference TRBV28 and TRBJ2-2, reads DVKVTQSSRYLVKRTGEKVFLECVQDMDHENMFWYRQDPGLGLRLIYFSYDVKMKEKGDIPEGYSVSREKKERFSLILESASTNQTSMYLCASKAGQLDTGELFFGEGSRLTVL.

V and J are TRBV5-1 and TRBJ1-2; no reliable D call. V lost 4 bases and J lost 4, with 11 bases in between. This CDR3 spans 13 amino acids. CDR1 and CDR2 from the germline V gene are SGHRS and YFSETQ. CDR3 DNA: TGCGCCAGCAGCGACGAAGGCCCCTATGGCTACACCTTC. Translated, it gives CASSDEGPYGYTF.

This clonotype was recorded many times. The chain carries TRBV12-3 or TRBV12-4 and TRBJ2-3; TRBD1 might be the D (6 bases). The CDR3 extends over 14 amino acids. The V gene lost 6 bases and the J gene lost 2 bases, with 12 bases spanning the gap. In DNA, the CDR3 is TGTGCCAGCAGCGACAGGTCCCCCACAGATACGCAGTATTTT. Translated, it gives CASSDRSPTDTQYF.